This TCR beta chain was found in a study of cytomegalovirus exposure and HLA in healthy donors. Study context: Findings of an earlier analysis included roughly 120 million unique TCR beta sequences from 170 million or so T cells.

Study results and limitations: The study dropped some indistinguishable V segments, TRBV6-2 and TRBV6-3 among them.

On this clone itself: The antigen is unknown.

The CDR3 sequence is 14 residues long. CDR1 ENHRY and CDR2 SYGVKD come from the germline V gene. V lost 8 bases, J lost 2 bases, and 15 bases lay in between. The PCR made use of 60 Vbeta and 13 Jbeta primers. Assay: immunoSEQ multiplex PCR; the TCRdb copy retains only in-frame clones and omits some. The sample holds approximately 110,000 clones, about 16% seen once. The sequence derives from a woman aged 18-29 years in good health and CMV-seronegative. Material: PBMCs. The chain links TRBV10-3 to TRBJ2-5; TRBD2 might be the D (7 bases). The CDR3 bases are TGTGCCATCGGGGGGGGCGCGGCACAAGAGACCCAGTACTTC. The encoded protein is CAIGGGAAQETQYF.